This T cell receptor (beta chain) is from a study of T cells after somatic rescue of genetic block. The germline gives CDR1 MNHEY, CDR2 SMNVEV (reference sequence). Unmatched junction bases numbered 10, after V lost 6 bases and J lost 5 bases. The CDR3 has 16 amino acids. The data were produced by immunoSEQ multiplex PCR, yet TCRdb's version contains in-frame clones alone and is incomplete. Altogether approximately 100,000 clones are present, 90% being singletons, with the ten largest covering approximately 1.5%. The sequencing input was peripheral blood mononuclear cells (PBMCs). The receptor was derived from a woman in her late teens or twenties. This sequence joins TRBV27 and TRBJ1-3; 10 bases match TRBD1. The CDR3 nucleotides are TGTGCCAGCAGGGGAGACAGGGGGCCCGGGAGAAACACCATATATTTT. Translation: CASRGDRGPGRNTIYF.